Shown below are 10 T cell receptor beta chains from a single sample sequenced in a study of shared clonotypes between healthy human individuals. Some clones are missing from TCRdb's copy, which holds only in-frame ones; the method was immunoSEQ multiplex PCR. This table has 2 million to 3 million clones, approximately 90% appearing once. What was sequenced was naive CD4+ T cells sorted from blood. Documented subset: CD45RA+ positively selected. These receptors were collected from a man aged 18 to 29 in good health.

This chain connects TRBV4-2 to TRBJ2-7; 7 bases line up with TRBD2. Germline V lookup: CDR1 LGHNA, CDR2 YNFKEQ. Losses at the gene ends were 1 base for V and 3 bases for J; bases not matched to a gene: 6. The CDR3 runs to 15 residues. The CDR3 is CASSQAGRGIYEQYF. Here the CDR3 DNA reads TGTGCCAGCAGCCAAGCGGGGCGGGGGATCTACGAGCAGTACTTC.

This clone was seen once. The chain is built from TRBV28 and TRBJ1-2; D not resolved. Germline assignment: CDR1 MDHEN and CDR2 SYDVKM. V lost 9 bases to trimming and J lost 1 base, with 18 bases between them. The CDR3 length is 15 residues. In nucleotides, the CDR3 is TGTGCCAGTCAACCCAACCCCCAGGTTAACTATGGCTACACCTTC. Its translation: CASQPNPQVNYGYTF.

The chain recombines TRBV5-1 with TRBJ1-6; D is undetermined. There are 18 residues in the CDR3. The germline gives CDR1 SGHRS, CDR2 YFSETQ. Trimming took off 0 bases at V and 0 bases at J, with 13 bases between the two ends. The CDR3, as DNA: TGCGCCAGCAGCTTGGACCTCCCGGGAGTCTCCTATAATTCACCCCTCCACTTT. Encoded protein: CASSLDLPGVSYNSPLHF.

The chain joins TRBV2 to TRBJ2-5; D is undetermined. Between the trimmed V and J ends, which lost 5 bases and 7 bases, there was a span of 8 bases. This CDR3 contains 11 residues. Germline CDR1 reads SNHLY; CDR2 reads FYNNEI. CDR3 residues: CASSLSPTQYF. The CDR3 DNA follows: TGTGCCAGCAGTCTAAGCCCGACCCAGTACTTC.

V gene TRBV9 combines with J gene TRBJ1-4; D possibly corresponds to TRBD1 (5 bases). The CDR3 runs to 16 residues. Per the germline V gene, CDR1 is SGDLS and CDR2 is YYNGEE. The germline V and J ends were trimmed by 1 base and 5 bases, with 15 bases remaining between them. CDR3 protein: CASSVSPGTENEKLFF. The CDR3 DNA follows: TGTGCCAGCAGCGTATCTCCCGGGACGGAAAATGAAAAACTGTTTTTT.

The CDR3 spells CASSNPTVYEQYF. CDR3 nucleotide sequence: TGTGCCAGCAGCAACCCGACAGTATACGAGCAGTACTTC. The V gene is TRBV7-9, the J gene TRBJ2-7, with a weak D call TRBD1 (5 bases). The CDR3 sequence is 13 residues long. From germline, CDR1 is SEHNR and CDR2 FQNEAQ (reference sequence). The germline V and J ends were trimmed by 5 bases and 4 bases, with 12 bases remaining between them.

V and J are TRBV30 and TRBJ1-1, with TRBD1 as a possible D gene (5 bases). The germline CDR1 and CDR2 sequences are GTSNPN and SVGIG (reference sequence). The CDR3 length is 14 residues. V was clipped by 4 bases and J by 0 bases, with 12 bases between them. The CDR3 loop is CAWKPGPVNTEAFF. DNA of the CDR3: TGTGCCTGGAAACCGGGGCCAGTGAACACTGAAGCTTTCTTT.

For this clone: Other DNA sequences from this sample encode an identical CDR3 as well. J is TRBJ2-3 and V is TRBV19; no definite D call. Per the germline V gene, CDR1 is LNHDA and CDR2 is SQIVND (reference sequence). Trimming left V 3 bases short and J 1 base short, with 5 bases between. This CDR3 is built from 13 residues. CDR3 region: CASSIPGTDTQYF. The CDR3 DNA reads TGTGCCAGTAGTATCCCCGGCACAGATACGCAGTATTTT. Based on the CDR3 plus reference TRBV19 and TRBJ2-3, the full variable domain is DGGITQSPKYLFRKEGQNVTLSCEQNLNHDAMYWYRQDPGQGLRLIYYSQIVNDFQKGDIAEGYSVSREKKESFPLTVTSAQKNPTAFYLCASSIPGTDTQYFGPGTRLTVL.

The rearrangement joins TRBV7-2 to TRBJ2-7; 15 positions agree with TRBD2. This CDR3 has 15 residues. In germline, CDR1 is SGHTA, CDR2 FQGNSA. V shed 5 bases, J shed 7 bases, and the junction held 6 bases outside the gene matches. CDR3 region: CASSGLAGGPGEQYF. The DNA for the CDR3 is TGTGCCAGCAGCGGACTAGCGGGAGGGCCGGGAGAGCAGTACTTC. Full variable domain (rest looked up from reference TRBV7-2 and TRBJ2-7): GAGVSQSPSNKVTEKGKDVELRCDPISGHTALYWYRQSLGQGLEFLIYFQGNSAPDKSGLPSDRFSAERTGGSVSTLTIQRTQQEDSAVYLCASSGLAGGPGEQYFGPGTRLTVT.

CDR3 coding DNA: TGTGCCAGTAGTTCCCAGGGTACTGGAAACACCATATATTTT. Residues: CASSSQGTGNTIYF. V gene TRBV19 combines with J gene TRBJ1-3; a possible D gene is TRBD1 (5 bases). The length of the CDR3 is 14 residues. Germline CDR1 LNHDA, CDR2 SQIVND (reference sequence). Trimming cost V 5 bases and J 2 bases, with 10 bases left between them.